Each of the 24 T cell receptor beta chains below was sequenced from the same sample in a study of OX40 agonist ivuxolimab in advanced cancers. Only in-frame clones appear in the TCRdb table, and some are missing; sequencing was by immunoSEQ multiplex PCR. The sample lists roughly 95,000 clones, about nine tenths occurring once. The sequencing here drew on CD4+ or CD8+ T cells sorted from blood, taken in a trial of the OX40 agonist ivuxolimab. The source is an adult with an advanced solid tumor such as melanoma, head and neck, liver or kidney cancer.

The chain uses TRBV4-2 and TRBJ2-5; 9 bases match TRBD2. The germline V gene has CDR1 LGHNA and CDR2 YNFKEQ. Unmatched junction bases numbered 10, after V lost 0 bases and J lost 5 bases. The CDR3 spans 17 residues. The CDR3 region is CASSQDPSGIGEETQYF. CDR3 sequence (DNA): TGTGCCAGCAGCCAAGATCCTAGCGGGATTGGGGAGGAGACCCAGTACTTC.

The chain links TRBV5-1 to TRBJ2-5, with D possibly matching TRBD2 (6 bases). Germline V gene data show CDR1 as SGHRS and CDR2 as YFSETQ. The germline V and J ends were trimmed by 0 bases and 4 bases, with 10 bases remaining between them. The CDR3 covers 14 residues. The CDR3 spells CASSLVEGRETQYF. DNA of the CDR3: TGCGCCAGCAGCTTGGTGGAGGGGAGAGAGACCCAGTACTTC.

CDR3 in DNA: TGTGCCAGCCTGGCTGGGGGACAGACCCAGTACTTC. Its translation is CASLAGGQTQYF. The rearrangement uses TRBV6-1 and TRBJ2-5; either TRBD1 or TRBD2 may fit D (5 bases each). Germline-derived CDR1 and CDR2 are MNHNS and SASEGT. V was cut by 8 bases and J by 6 bases, with 13 bases left in between. The CDR3 contains 12 residues.

The chain carries TRBV19 and TRBJ1-5; D unclear. V lost 5 bases and J 0 bases, leaving 14 bases between the germline ends. CDR3 length equals 16 residues. CDR1 is LNHDA, CDR2 SQIVND, per germline (reference sequence). The CDR3 region is CASSYGIQYSNQPQHF. CDR3 in DNA: TGTGCCAGTAGTTATGGGATACAGTATAGCAATCAGCCCCAGCATTTT.

The V gene is TRBV19, the J gene TRBJ2-2; tentative D call: TRBD2 (6 bases). Germline CDR1 and CDR2: LNHDA and SQIVND (reference sequence). V was shortened by 4 bases and J by 10 bases, with 13 bases between the two germline ends. The CDR3 sequence is 13 residues long. CDR3 sequence reads: CASSRGLATELFF. In DNA form, the CDR3 reads TGTGCCAGTAGTAGGGGACTTGCAACGGAGCTGTTTTTT. Combining the CDR3 with reference TRBV19 and TRBJ2-2 gives the whole variable domain DGGITQSPKYLFRKEGQNVTLSCEQNLNHDAMYWYRQDPGQGLRLIYYSQIVNDFQKGDIAEGYSVSREKKESFPLTVTSAQKNPTAFYLCASSRGLATELFFGEGSRLTVL.

V usage is TRBV19 and J usage is TRBJ1-1; D remains ambiguous. The V end lost 1 base, the J end lost 7 bases, and 10 bases lay between the germline ends. The V gene's germline CDR1 is LNHDA and CDR2 SQIVND (reference sequence). The CDR3 extends over 13 amino acids. For the CDR3, the DNA is TGTGCCAGTAGTATAGTAGGAACTCTTGAAGCTTTCTTT. Residues: CASSIVGTLEAFF.

In its sample, this clone was seen once. This chain joins TRBV7-6 and TRBJ2-7; 9 bases are shared with TRBD1. J lost 9 bases, V lost 5 bases, and 11 bases had no gene match. In germline, CDR1 is SGHVS, CDR2 FNYEAQ. This CDR3 has 14 residues. Here the CDR3 DNA reads TGTGCCAGCAGCCGCCCGGGACAGGGAGAGCGGCAGTACTTC. Translating it yields CASSRPGQGERQYF. The complete variable domain, with remaining parts taken from reference TRBV7-6 and TRBJ2-7, reads GAGVSQSPRYKVTKRGQDVALRCDPISGHVSLYWYRQALGQGPEFLTYFNYEAQQDKSGLPNDRFSAERPEGSISTLTIQRTEQRDSAMYRCASSRPGQGERQYFGPGTRLTVT.

The chain combines TRBV2 with TRBJ1-1; D call uncertain. The CDR3 totals 13 residues. Germline loops: CDR1 SNHLY, CDR2 FYNNEI. V lost 5 bases and J 6 bases, leaving 13 bases between the germline ends. CDR3 in DNA: TGTGCCAGCAGTATTGGCCCCGGCGCTGAAGCTTTCTTT. It encodes CASSIGPGAEAFF.

V and J are TRBV6-5 and TRBJ1-1; the D gene is possibly TRBD1 (6 bases). CDR1 is MNHEY and CDR2 is SVGAGI in the germline V gene. The germline V and J ends were trimmed by 6 bases and 2 bases, with 7 bases remaining between them. The CDR3 extends over 12 amino acids. The CDR3 spells CASSRGNTEAFF. The CDR3 nucleotides are TGTGCCAGCAGCAGGGGTAACACTGAAGCTTTCTTT.

This clone was detected a few times. The V and J genes are TRBV4-1 and TRBJ2-5; 15 nucleotides line up with TRBD2. The V gene end was trimmed by 4 bases and the J gene end by 5 bases; junction bases not matched to a gene: 11. CDR1 is MGHRA and CDR2 is YSYEKL in the germline V gene. The CDR3 totals 18 residues. In DNA, the CDR3 is TGCGCCAGCAGCCCGGATATCGGACTAGCGGGAGGGCGGGAGACCCAGTACTTC. Its translation: CASSPDIGLAGGRETQYF.

This chain joins TRBV5-1 and TRBJ2-3; possible D gene TRBD2, 5 bases. The ends were cut back, 1 base at V and 5 bases at J, with 14 bases in the middle. This CDR3 spans 15 amino acids. CDR1 and CDR2 (germline): SGHRS, YFSETQ. DNA for the CDR3: TGCGCCAGCAGCTTGTGGTGGCGGGTGAAAGATACGCAGTATTTT. Translated, it gives CASSLWWRVKDTQYF.

The gene calls are TRBV9 and TRBJ1-4, with 8 nucleotides matching TRBD1. Germline CDR1 and CDR2: SGDLS and YYNGEE. This CDR3 contains 13 residues. The J segment lost 8 bases and the V segment lost 4 bases, leaving 4 bases of the junction unmatched. Written as DNA, the CDR3 is TGTGCCAGCAGCTCCGGACAGGGAGAAAAACTGTTTTTT. Its translation is CASSSGQGEKLFF.

The rearrangement links TRBV6-5 to TRBJ1-5; D ambiguous. CDR3 length: 13 amino acids. Germline V gives CDR1 MNHEY, CDR2 SVGAGI. The germline V and J ends were trimmed by 2 bases and 4 bases, with 6 bases remaining between them. The CDR3 nucleotides are TGTGCCAGCAGTTACACGGATAATCAGCCCCAGCATTTT. Amino acids: CASSYTDNQPQHF.

This chain links TRBV7-9 with TRBJ1-1; 7 bases fit TRBD1. The CDR3 totals 13 residues. In germline, CDR1 is SEHNR, CDR2 FQNEAQ (reference sequence). The J segment lost 10 bases and the V segment lost 3 bases, leaving 8 bases of the junction unmatched. In DNA form, the CDR3 reads TGTGCCAGCAGCTTGACCGGGACAGTGGGAGCTTTCTTT. This sequence encodes CASSLTGTVGAFF. Variable domain in full (rest from reference TRBV7-9 and TRBJ1-1): DTGVSQNPRHKITKRGQNVTFRCDPISEHNRLYWYRQTLGQGPEFLTYFQNEAQLEKSRLLSDRFSAERPKGSFSTLEIQRTEQGDSAMYLCASSLTGTVGAFFGQGTRLTVV.

The chain employs TRBV5-1 and TRBJ2-2; 7 bases fit TRBD2. This CDR3 spans 15 amino acids. Germline V gene data show CDR1 as SGHRS and CDR2 as YFSETQ. V was clipped by 4 bases and J by 3 bases; unmatched bases: 6. DNA for the CDR3: TGCGCCAGCAGCATCGGGACTATCCACACCGGGGAGCTGTTTTTT. Residues: CASSIGTIHTGELFF.

This chain uses TRBV5-4 with TRBJ2-1; no reliable D call. The germline CDR1 and CDR2 sequences are SGHNT and YYREEE (reference sequence). This CDR3 comprises 12 residues. V was cut by 5 bases and J by 7 bases, with 10 bases left in between. The CDR3 sequence is CASSFDENEQFF. CDR3 nucleotides: TGTGCCAGCAGTTTCGACGAGAATGAGCAGTTCTTC.

This rearrangement joins TRBV7-9 to TRBJ2-5; tentatively, D is TRBD1 or TRBD2 (5 bases each). The J call may be wrong; the DNA end is better matched by TRBJ2-7. The CDR3 spans 14 residues. Germline V CDR1 and CDR2: SEHNR, FQNEAQ (reference sequence). CDR3 in amino acids: CASSPGPQSYEQYF. The CDR3 DNA reads TGTGCCAGCAGCCCGGGACCTCAGAGCTACGAGCAGTACTTC.

This rearrangement joins TRBV12-1 to TRBJ1-5. TRBV12-1 is a listed pseudogene. The CDR3 length is 16 residues. CDR3 residues: CASSSIRDGSNQPQHF. The DNA for the CDR3 is TGTGCCAGCAGCTCGATCCGGGACGGTAGCAATCAGCCCCAGCATTTT.

The chain couples TRBV9 to TRBJ2-7; 10 nucleotides agree with TRBD2. This CDR3 is built from 18 residues. The germline V gene encodes CDR1 SGDLS and CDR2 YYNGEE. The V and J ends lost 0 bases and 2 bases, in that order; junction bases with no gene match: 11. The CDR3, as DNA: TGTGCCAGCAGCGTAGGAATTGGGGGACTAGCGAACACCTACGAGCAGTACTTC. Translation gives CASSVGIGGLANTYEQYF.

The chain employs TRBV27 and TRBJ2-7, with 12 bases fitting TRBD2. Trimming at V came to 5 bases and at J to 3 bases, leaving 8 bases not matched to a gene. Germline-derived CDR1 and CDR2 are MNHEY and SMNVEV (reference sequence). This CDR3 has 16 amino acids. The CDR3 protein is CASSGSGLAGFYEQYF. DNA of the CDR3: TGTGCCAGCAGTGGGTCAGGACTAGCGGGGTTCTACGAGCAGTACTTC.

The V gene is TRBV5-4, the J gene TRBJ2-3, with 9 bases fitting TRBD2. The length of the CDR3 is 15 residues. CDR1 and CDR2 (germline): SGHNT, YYREEE (reference sequence). Losses at the gene ends were 2 bases for V and 3 bases for J; bases not matched to a gene: 4. The CDR3 reads CASSLAGGGTDTQYF. The CDR3 DNA sequence: TGTGCCAGCAGCTTAGCGGGAGGCGGGACAGATACGCAGTATTTT.

This sequence joins TRBV7-8 and TRBJ2-1; 9 bases fit TRBD2. V was clipped by 2 bases and J by 8 bases; unmatched bases: 10. CDR3 length: 16 residues. In germline, CDR1 is SGHVS, CDR2 FQNEAQ. This CDR3 is CASSLKAGGRGDEQFF. The CDR3 nucleotides read TGTGCCAGCAGCTTAAAGGCTGGCGGGAGGGGGGATGAGCAGTTCTTC.

V is TRBV30 and J is TRBJ1-2; TRBD1 matches 9 bases. The CDR3 runs to 14 residues. Germline loops: CDR1 GTSNPN, CDR2 SVGIG (reference sequence). The V gene end was trimmed by 2 bases and the J gene end by 9 bases; junction bases not matched to a gene: 10. This CDR3 reads CAWSFDRGLTRYTF. The CDR3, as DNA: TGTGCCTGGAGTTTTGACAGGGGGTTGACCCGCTACACCTTC.

The chain uses TRBV7-8 and TRBJ2-3; D ambiguous. Trimming took off 3 bases at V and 10 bases at J, with 8 bases between the two ends. Germline V gene lookup returns CDR1 SGHVS and CDR2 FQNEAQ. CDR3 length equals 11 residues. Here the CDR3 reads CASSLSEAQYF. CDR3 nucleotide sequence: TGTGCCAGCAGCTTGAGCGAGGCGCAGTATTTT.